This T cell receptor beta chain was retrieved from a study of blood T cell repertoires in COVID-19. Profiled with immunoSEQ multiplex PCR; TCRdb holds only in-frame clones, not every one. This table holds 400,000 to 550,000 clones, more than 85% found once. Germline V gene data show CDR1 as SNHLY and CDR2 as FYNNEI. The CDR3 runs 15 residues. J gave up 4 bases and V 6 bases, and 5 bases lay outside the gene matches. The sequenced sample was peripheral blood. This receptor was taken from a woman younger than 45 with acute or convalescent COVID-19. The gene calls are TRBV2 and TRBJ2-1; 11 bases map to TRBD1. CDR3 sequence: CASSWGQGEYNEQFF. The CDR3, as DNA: TGTGCCAGCAGCTGGGGACAGGGGGAATACAATGAGCAGTTCTTC. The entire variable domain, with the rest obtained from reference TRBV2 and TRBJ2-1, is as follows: EPEVTQTPSHQVTQMGQEVILRCVPISNHLYFYWYRQILGQKVEFLVSFYNNEISEKSEIFDDQFSVERPDGSNFTLKIRSTKLEDSAMYFCASSWGQGEYNEQFFGPGTRLTVL.